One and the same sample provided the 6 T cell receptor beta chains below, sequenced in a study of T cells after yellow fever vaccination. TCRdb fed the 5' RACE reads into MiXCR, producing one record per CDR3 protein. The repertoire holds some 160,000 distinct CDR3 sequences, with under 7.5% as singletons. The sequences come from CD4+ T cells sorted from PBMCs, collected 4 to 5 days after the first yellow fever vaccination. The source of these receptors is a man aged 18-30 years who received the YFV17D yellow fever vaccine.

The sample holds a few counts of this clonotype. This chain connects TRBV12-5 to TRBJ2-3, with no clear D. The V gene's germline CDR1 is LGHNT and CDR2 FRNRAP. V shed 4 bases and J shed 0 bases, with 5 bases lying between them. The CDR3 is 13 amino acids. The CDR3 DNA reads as TGTGCTAGTGGTTCCTCTAGCACAGATACGCAGTATTTT. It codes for CASGSSSTDTQYF.

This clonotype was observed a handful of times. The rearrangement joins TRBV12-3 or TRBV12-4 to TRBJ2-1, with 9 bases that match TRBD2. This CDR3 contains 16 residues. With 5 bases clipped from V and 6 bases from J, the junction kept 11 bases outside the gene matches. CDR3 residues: CASSPRGQRGVNEQFF. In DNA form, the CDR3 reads TGTGCCAGCAGTCCTAGGGGCCAGCGGGGGGTCAATGAGCAGTTCTTC.

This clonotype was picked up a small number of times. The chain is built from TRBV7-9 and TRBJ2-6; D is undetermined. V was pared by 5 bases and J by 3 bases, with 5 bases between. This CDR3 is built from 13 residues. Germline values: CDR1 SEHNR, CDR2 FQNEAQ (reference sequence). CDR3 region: CASSPNGANVLTF. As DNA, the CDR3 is TGTGCCAGCAGCCCAAATGGGGCCAACGTCCTGACTTTC. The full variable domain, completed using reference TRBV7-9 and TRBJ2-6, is DTGVSQNPRHKITKRGQNVTFRCDPISEHNRLYWYRQTLGQGPEFLTYFQNEAQLEKSRLLSDRFSAERPKGSFSTLEIQRTEQGDSAMYLCASSPNGANVLTFGAGSRLTVL.

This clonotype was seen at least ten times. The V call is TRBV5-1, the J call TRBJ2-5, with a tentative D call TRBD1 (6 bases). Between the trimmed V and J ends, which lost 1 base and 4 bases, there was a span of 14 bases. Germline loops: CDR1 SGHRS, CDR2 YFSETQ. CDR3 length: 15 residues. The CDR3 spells CASSLLRTQGETQYF. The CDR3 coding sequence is TGCGCCAGCAGCTTGCTACGTACACAGGGAGAGACCCAGTACTTC.

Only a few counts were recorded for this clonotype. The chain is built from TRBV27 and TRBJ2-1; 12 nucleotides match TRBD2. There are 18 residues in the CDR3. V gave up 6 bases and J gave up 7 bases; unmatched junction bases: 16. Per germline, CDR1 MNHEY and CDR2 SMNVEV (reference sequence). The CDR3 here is CASSPTPSLAGGENEQFF. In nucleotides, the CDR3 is TGTGCCAGCAGCCCTACCCCGAGTCTAGCGGGGGGGGAGAATGAGCAGTTCTTC.

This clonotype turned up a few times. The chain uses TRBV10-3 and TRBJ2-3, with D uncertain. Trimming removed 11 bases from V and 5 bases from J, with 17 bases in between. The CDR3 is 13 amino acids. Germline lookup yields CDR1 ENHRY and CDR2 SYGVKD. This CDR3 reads CAVRVTSGDTQYF. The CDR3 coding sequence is TGTGCCGTCCGCGTCACGTCGGGAGATACGCAGTATTTT.